The table lists the clone carrying this TCR beta chain with many counts. Using its own MiXCR run on the RT-PCR reads, TCRdb lists one record per CDR3 protein. The data show about 680,000 distinct CDR3 sequences, 14% seen once. CDR1 SGDLS and CDR2 YYNGEE come from the germline V gene. The CDR3 spans 16 residues. V lost 0 bases and J lost 4; bases outside the gene matches: 2. The sample taken for sequencing was memory CD4+ T cells from blood. The chain uses TRBV9 and TRBJ2-5, with TRBD2 matching over 14 bases. This receptor was identified in a female donor in good health, serving as a healthy control. The CDR3, as DNA: TGTGCCAGCAGCGTAGGGACTAGCGGGGGGCCAGAGACCCAGTACTTC. This gives the protein CASSVGTSGGPETQYF.